The text below deals with one T cell receptor (beta chain). The sample belongs to a study of blood T cell repertoires in COVID-19. The overall study: T cells, B-cell-depleted T cells, or PBMCs provided the cDNA or gDNA that served as material.

V dropped 4 bases and J dropped 4 bases, with 5 bases sitting between them. From germline, CDR1 is MGHDK and CDR2 SYGVNS. There are 11 residues in the CDR3. Here immunoSEQ multiplex PCR was the method, and the copy in TCRdb shows in-frame clones only, minus some. This sample carries a few hundred thousand clones, roughly 90% of them seen once, and the ten largest clones take about 0.91%. The V call is TRBV25-1, the J call TRBJ2-7; tentatively, D is TRBD1 (5 bases). The TCR comes from a man aged 18-30 years with COVID-19, enrolled during active disease. Source material: peripheral blood. The CDR3 DNA reads TGTGCCAGCAGTGCAGGGTACGAGCAGTACTTC. Its protein product is CASSAGYEQYF.